This T cell receptor beta chain stems from a study of cytomegalovirus exposure and HLA in healthy donors. Study-level points and caveats: The authors confirmed in vitro that three CMV-associated chains were specific for CMV antigens.

CDR3 length equals 15 residues. V was shortened by 4 bases and J by 8 bases, with 18 bases between the two germline ends. In germline, CDR1 is SGHRS, CDR2 YFSETQ. Measured with immunoSEQ multiplex PCR; TCRdb has only the in-frame clones, and not every one. Of about 76,000 clones listed, 90% to 95% are singletons. The donors were members of the validation cohort comprising about 130 subjects, separate from the approximately 710-subject first cohort. As concerns this clone: Its specificity is not known.

The sample was PBMCs. The rearrangement joins TRBV5-1 to TRBJ2-2; D not certain. The sequence was collected from a woman aged 18-30 years in good health and CMV-seronegative. CDR3 in DNA: TGCGCCAGCAGCACCCCCTCCGGAGTTCTGGGGGAGCTGTTTTTT. Amino acid sequence: CASSTPSGVLGELFF.